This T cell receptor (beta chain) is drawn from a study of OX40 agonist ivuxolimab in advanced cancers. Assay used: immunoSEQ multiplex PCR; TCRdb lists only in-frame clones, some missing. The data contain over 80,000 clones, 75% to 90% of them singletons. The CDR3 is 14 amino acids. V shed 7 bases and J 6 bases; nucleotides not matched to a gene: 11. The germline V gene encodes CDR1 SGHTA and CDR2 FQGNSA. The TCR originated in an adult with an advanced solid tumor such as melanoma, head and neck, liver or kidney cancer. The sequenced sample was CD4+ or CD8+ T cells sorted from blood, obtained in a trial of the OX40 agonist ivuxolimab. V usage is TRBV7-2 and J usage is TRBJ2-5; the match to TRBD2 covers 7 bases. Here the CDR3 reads CASNSVGGRQTQYF. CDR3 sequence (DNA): TGTGCCAGCAACTCCGTGGGAGGGAGGCAGACCCAGTACTTC.